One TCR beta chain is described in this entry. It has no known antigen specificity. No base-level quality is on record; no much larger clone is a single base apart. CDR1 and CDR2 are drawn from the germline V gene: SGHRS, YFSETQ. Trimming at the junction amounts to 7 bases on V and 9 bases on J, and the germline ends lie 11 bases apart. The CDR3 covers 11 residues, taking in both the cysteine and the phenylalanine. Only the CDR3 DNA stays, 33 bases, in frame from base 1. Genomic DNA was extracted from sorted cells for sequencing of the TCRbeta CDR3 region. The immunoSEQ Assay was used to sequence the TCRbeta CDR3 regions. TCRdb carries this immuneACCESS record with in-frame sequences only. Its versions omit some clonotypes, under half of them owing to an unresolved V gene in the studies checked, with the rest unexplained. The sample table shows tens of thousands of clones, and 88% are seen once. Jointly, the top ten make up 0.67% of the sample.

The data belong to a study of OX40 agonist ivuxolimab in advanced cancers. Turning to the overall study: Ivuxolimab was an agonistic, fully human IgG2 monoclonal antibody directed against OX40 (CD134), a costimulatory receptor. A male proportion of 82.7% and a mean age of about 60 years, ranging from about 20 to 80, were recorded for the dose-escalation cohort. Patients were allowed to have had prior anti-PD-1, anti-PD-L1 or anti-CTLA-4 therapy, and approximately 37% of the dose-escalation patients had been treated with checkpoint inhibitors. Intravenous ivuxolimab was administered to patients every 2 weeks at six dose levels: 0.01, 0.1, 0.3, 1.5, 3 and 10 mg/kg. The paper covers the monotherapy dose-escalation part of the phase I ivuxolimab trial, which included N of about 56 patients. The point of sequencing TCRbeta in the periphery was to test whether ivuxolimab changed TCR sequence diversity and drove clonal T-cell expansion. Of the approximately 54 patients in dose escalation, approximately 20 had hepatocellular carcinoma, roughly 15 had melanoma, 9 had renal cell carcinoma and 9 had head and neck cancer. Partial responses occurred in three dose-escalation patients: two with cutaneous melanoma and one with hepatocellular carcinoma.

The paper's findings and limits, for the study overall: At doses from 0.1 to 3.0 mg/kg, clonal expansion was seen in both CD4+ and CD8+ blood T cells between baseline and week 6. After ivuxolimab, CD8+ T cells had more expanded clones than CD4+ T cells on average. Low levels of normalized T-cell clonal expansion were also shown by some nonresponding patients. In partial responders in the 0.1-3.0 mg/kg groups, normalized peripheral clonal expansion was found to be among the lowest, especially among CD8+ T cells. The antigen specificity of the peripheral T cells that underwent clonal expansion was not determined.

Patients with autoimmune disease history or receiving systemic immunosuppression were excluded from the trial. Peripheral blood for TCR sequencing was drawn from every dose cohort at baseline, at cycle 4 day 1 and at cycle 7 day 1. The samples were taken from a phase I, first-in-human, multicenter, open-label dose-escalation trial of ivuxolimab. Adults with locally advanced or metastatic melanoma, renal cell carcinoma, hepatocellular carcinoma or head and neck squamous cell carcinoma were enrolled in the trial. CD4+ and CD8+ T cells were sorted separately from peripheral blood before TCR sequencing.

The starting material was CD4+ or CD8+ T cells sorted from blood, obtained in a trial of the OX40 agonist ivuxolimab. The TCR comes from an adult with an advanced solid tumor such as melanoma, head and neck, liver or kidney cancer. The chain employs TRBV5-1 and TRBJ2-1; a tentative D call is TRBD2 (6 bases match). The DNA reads TGCGCCAGCTCCGTGGGGGGTGAGCAGTTCTTC. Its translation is CASSVGGEQFF. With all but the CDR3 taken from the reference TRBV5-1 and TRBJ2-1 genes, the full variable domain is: KAGVTQTPRYLIKTRGQQVTLSCSPISGHRSVSWYQQTPGQGLQFLFEYFSETQRNKGNFPGRFSGRQFSNSRSEMNVSTLELGDSALYLCASSVGGEQFFGPGTRLTVL.